This is a list of T cell receptor beta chains from one sample in a study of Ad26.COV2.S vaccination and SARS-CoV-2 variants. Data came from immunoSEQ multiplex PCR; TCRdb stores just in-frame clones and leaves some out. The sample comprises about 350,000 clones, about nine tenths of which are singletons, and roughly 3.6% rests with the top ten. Sequencing used peripheral blood, obtained in a trial of Ad26.COV2.S vaccine versus placebo. The receptor source for this set is a person aged 18-65 years who received the Ad26.COV2.S COVID-19 vaccine or a placebo. Both conserved end residues are part of each CDR3. A D gene is named only where the DNA matches it firmly.

>-|TRBV13|13|TRBJ2-7
CASSPDNSYEQYF
>-|TRBV7-6|16|TRBJ2-1
CASSLAPGQLYNEQFF
>TRBD1|TRBV5-6|15|TRBJ2-1
CASTIDRGGYNEQFF
>TRBD1|TRBV4-1|17|TRBJ1-5
CASSQEYPDRGYQPQHF
>TRBD2|TRBV2|16|TRBJ2-1
CASSEARAGTYNEQFF
>-|TRBV19|17|TRBJ2-7
CASSTRSPGWSSYEQYF
>-|TRBV5-8|11|TRBJ2-7
CASSTPYEQYF
>-|TRBV30|17|TRBJ1-1
CAWTRAAGRSRNTEAFF
>-|TRBV12-3/TRBV12-4|13|TRBJ1-1
CASQRGRNTEAFF
>-|TRBV5-4|15|TRBJ2-2
CASSYAQEDTGELFF
>-|TRBV30|13|TRBJ2-2
CAWSGGVTGELFF
>-|TRBV5-1|14|TRBJ1-3
CASSLTQGRNTIYF
>-|TRBV30|15|TRBJ1-5
CAWSVRGSGNQPQHF